The clone carrying this T cell receptor (beta chain) was seen repeatedly, ten times or more. Its antigen is unidentified. This specimen belongs to a study of blood T cells in healthy people across ages. For the study at large: Template-switching capture recovered about one barcoded beta molecule per two T cells. The study, taken as a whole, reports: Strong correlation was found linking TCR beta diversity to naive T cell percentage.

PCR was performed a second time for about 6 to 12 cycles using a sample-barcoded 5' primer and a J-beta primer mix. All samples yielded 2.5 million or more CDR3-containing paired-end reads. TCRdb reanalysed the 5' RACE reads using MiXCR and keeps one entry per CDR3 protein. The table has about 590,000 distinct CDR3 sequences, roughly 31% seen once. CDR1 and CDR2 (germline): DFQATT, SNEGSKA (reference sequence). The CDR3 totals 16 residues. Germline trimming cut 6 bases from V and 1 base from J; bases unmatched to any gene: 14. The sample taken for sequencing was blood. The gene calls are TRBV20-1 and TRBJ2-5; 7 nucleotides match TRBD1. This receptor was obtained from a woman older than 75 in good health. As DNA, the CDR3 is TGCAGTGCCACCTCCCTCCTGGGACAGATCCAAGAGACCCAGTACTTC. It encodes CSATSLLGQIQETQYF.